This TCR beta chain came from a study of draining lymph node invasion in breast cancer (dated by TCRdb to about 2020). Broadly, across the study: Metastasis in lymph nodes was diagnosed using histology and cytokeratin immunohistochemistry and was confirmed with EpCAM/CD45 flow cytometry. The separate targeted TCR sequencing included lymph nodes from five patients, and primary tumors were also sequenced for three of those five patients. In a separate targeted assay, sorted memory regulatory T cells and memory conventional CD4 T cells were compared across breast cancer tissues by bulk TCR-beta CDR3 sequencing. From each patient, matched non-invaded and tumor-invaded tumor-draining lymph nodes and the primary tumor were collected, and both Treg and Tconv subsets were profiled. Beyond this particular receptor, the publication reports: Roughly 13-25% of Treg TCRs were shared with Tconvs per tissue, interpreted as suggesting peripheral Treg induction. Some clones from the top 100 tumor clones were found in both invaded and non-invaded nodes, which suggests recirculation between the tumor and the draining nodes. The data could not determine whether Treg conversion took place in a particular organ or whether converted Tregs recirculated between nodes and tumor. According to the targeted TCR-seq data, Tregs appeared to be more clonally expanded than Tconvs in every tissue, and both subsets had lower diversity in tumor than in lymph nodes. Tracking the tumor top-100 clones was possible in just a couple of patients. TCRs shared between the Treg and Tconv subsets were regarded as suggesting, but not proving, a common clonal origin.

To prepare the library, bulk RNA-seq was applied. The listed sequencing device is Illumina HiSeq 2500. As for the original processing: CDR3 sequences in the separate targeted TCR-seq dataset were extracted from raw reads and quantified using MiXCR version 2.1.5 with default parameters. In the separate targeted TCR-seq dataset, TCR-beta clones were defined by the combination of V gene, J gene and CDR3 sequence. In the separate targeted TCR-seq dataset, clones with fewer than three counts were first removed, after which only the 90% most strongly expressed clones per sample were kept. The separate targeted TCR-seq dataset calculated Treg-Tconv overlap for each tissue as the number of shared clones divided by the total number of Treg clones, multiplied by 100. TCRdb reanalyzed the raw reads on its own, using fastp at Q25 for trimming and MiXCR for clone calling, and kept in-frame beta chains. Identical CDR3 protein sequences are pooled into one entry, listed with their most common genes and DNA. TCRdb, rather than the study authors, made the V and J calls. This sample holds approximately 3,000 distinct CDR3 sequences; around 83% were observed only once. The ten largest make up 9.7% of the sample.

Memory conventional CD4 T cells were isolated by sorting for CD4+ CD45RA- CD25- cells. Each tumor-draining lymph node was classified as non-invaded if metastatic tumor cells were absent and as invaded if metastatic tumor cells were present. Before staining and sorting, T cells were pre-enriched using a Miltenyi Pan T Cell isolation kit. Immunohistochemistry for estrogen receptor, progesterone receptor, HER2 and Ki-67 was used to characterize the primary tumors. Fresh surgical tissue was processed within a few hours after surgery by being cut into small fragments. The tissue fragments were enzymatically digested with Liberase TL plus DNase for about 20 minutes and then passed through a 40-micrometer strainer. After DAPI live/dead staining, cells were sorted on a BD FACS Aria II at about 97-99% purity. The sorted cells were lysed in TCL buffer, and a Norgen Single Cell RNA purification kit, including DNase treatment, was used to purify the RNA.

V is clipped by 3 bases and J by 4 bases, and the sequence between their germline boundaries is 13 bases long. The germline V gene (reference sequence) provides CDR1 DFQATT and CDR2 SNEGSKA. The CDR3 sequence holds 14 residues, the cysteine and phenylalanine included. Just the 42-base CDR3 DNA is kept, in frame starting at base 1. This clonotype has only a few counts. The antigen this receptor binds is unknown. The record has no base qualities; no much larger clone is one base away. The TCR was taken from a female donor with luminal breast cancer. The sequencing input was sorted memory CD4+ effector T cells from a lymph node. The label giving this sample's cell subset or site can be read as: CD45RA-negative sorted CD4+ T cells (memory Tconv or effector/memory Treg). The sequence links TRBV20-1 to TRBJ1-5; confidence is insufficient to name the D gene. The sequenced DNA is TGCAGTGCTAGTAAGGGTCCCTCAAATCAGCCCCAGCATTTT. The translation is CSASKGPSNQPQHF.